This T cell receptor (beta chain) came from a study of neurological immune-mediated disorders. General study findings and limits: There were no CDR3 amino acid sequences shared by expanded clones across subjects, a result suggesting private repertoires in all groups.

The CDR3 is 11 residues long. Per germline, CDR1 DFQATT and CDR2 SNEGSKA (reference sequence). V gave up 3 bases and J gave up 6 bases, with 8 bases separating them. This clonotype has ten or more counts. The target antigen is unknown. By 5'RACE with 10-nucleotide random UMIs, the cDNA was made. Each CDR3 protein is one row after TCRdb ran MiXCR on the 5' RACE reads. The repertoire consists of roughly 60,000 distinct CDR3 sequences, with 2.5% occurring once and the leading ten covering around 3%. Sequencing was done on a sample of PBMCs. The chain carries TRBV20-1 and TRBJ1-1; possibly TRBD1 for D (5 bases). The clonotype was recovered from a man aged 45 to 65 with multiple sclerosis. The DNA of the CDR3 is TGCAGTGCTAGCAGGGCGGCTGAAGCTTTCTTT. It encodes CSASRAAEAFF.